This passage covers 22 T cell receptor beta chains from one sample sequenced in a study of memory CD4+ T cells and cytomegalovirus serostatus. The sort gate was single viable CD3+CD4+CD8-CD45RO+ cells for memory CD4+ T cells. Sequenced by immunoSEQ multiplex PCR; TCRdb stores in-frame clones only, minus some. The sample holds approximately 41,000 clones, around 80% seen once. The sequencing input was memory CD4+ T cells from blood. These receptors came from an adult in good health and CMV-seronegative.

This clone was seen a few times. The chain uses TRBV11-3 and TRBJ2-1; 7 bases line up with TRBD1. In germline, CDR1 is SGHNT, CDR2 YENEEA. V dropped 4 bases and J dropped 3; count of bases not matched to a gene: 3. CDR3 length equals 14 residues. The CDR3 DNA reads as TGTGCCAGCAGCTCCGGGACAGACTACAATGAGCAGTTCTTC. Protein: CASSSGTDYNEQFF.

The chain couples TRBV30 to TRBJ2-2; D possibly corresponds to TRBD2 (6 bases). Between the trimmed V and J ends, which lost 8 bases and 6 bases, there was a span of 22 bases. The CDR3 has 15 amino acids. CDR1 is GTSNPN and CDR2 is SVGIG in the germline V gene (reference sequence). CDR3 bases: TGTGCCGGGTCGTGGACTATCCTCTCAGCCGGGGAGCTGTTTTTT. Protein product: CAGSWTILSAGELFF.

The chain carries TRBV7-2 and TRBJ2-7; 7 bases are shared with TRBD1. The CDR3 totals 13 residues. Per the germline V gene, CDR1 is SGHTA and CDR2 is FQGNSA. The trim removed 3 bases at V and 6 bases at J, leaving 5 bases unmatched. CDR3 residues: CASSFGQAVEQYF. CDR3 bases: TGTGCCAGCAGCTTTGGACAGGCCGTCGAGCAGTACTTC. Full variable domain (missing parts from reference TRBV7-2 and TRBJ2-7): GAGVSQSPSNKVTEKGKDVELRCDPISGHTALYWYRQSLGQGLEFLIYFQGNSAPDKSGLPSDRFSAERTGGSVSTLTIQRTQQEDSAVYLCASSFGQAVEQYFGPGTRLTVT.

CDR3 protein: CASRTDQETQYF. Written as DNA, the CDR3 is TGTGCCAGCAGGACAGACCAAGAGACCCAGTACTTC. The genes are TRBV6-5 and TRBJ2-5, with D perhaps matching TRBD1 (5 bases). V lost 6 bases, J lost 0 bases, and 5 bases lay in between. The CDR3 sequence is 12 residues long. CDR1 is MNHEY, CDR2 SVGAGI, per germline.

This chain connects TRBV28 to TRBJ1-1; TRBD1 might be the D (5 bases). CDR1 is MDHEN and CDR2 is SYDVKM in the germline V gene. Deletions cut 8 bases from V and 8 bases from J, with 6 bases between. The CDR3 sequence is 9 residues long. CDR3 amino acids: CASGAEAFF. CDR3 in DNA: TGTGCCAGCGGGGCGGAAGCTTTCTTT. Complete variable domain (other parts from reference TRBV28 and TRBJ1-1): DVKVTQSSRYLVKRTGEKVFLECVQDMDHENMFWYRQDPGLGLRLIYFSYDVKMKEKGDIPEGYSVSREKKERFSLILESASTNQTSMYLCASGAEAFFGQGTRLTVV.

The chain uses TRBV2 and TRBJ2-3; no clear D. The CDR3 is 12 amino acids. Germline V gene lookup returns CDR1 SNHLY and CDR2 FYNNEI. Trimming stripped 5 bases from V and 6 bases from J, with 9 bases between. The CDR3 coding sequence is TGTGCCAGCAGTCCGACATGGGATACGCAGTATTTT. It is translated as CASSPTWDTQYF.

This rearrangement joins TRBV7-9 to TRBJ2-7; TRBD2 matches at 9 bases. V lost 1 base and J lost 3; bases outside the gene matches: 4. Germline V gives CDR1 SEHNR, CDR2 FQNEAQ (reference sequence). The CDR3 extends over 15 amino acids. CDR3 amino acids: CASSLVSGGHYEQYF. DNA for the CDR3: TGTGCCAGCAGCTTAGTTAGCGGGGGACACTACGAGCAGTACTTC.

The J gene is TRBJ1-1, the V gene TRBV2; no clear D gene. Germline V gives CDR1 SNHLY, CDR2 FYNNEI. The CDR3 consists of 13 residues. Trimming removed 8 bases at V and 1 base at J, with 11 bases between. The CDR3 coding sequence is TGTGCCAGCCATTGGACGGCGAACACTGAAGCTTTCTTT. It specifies CASHWTANTEAFF. The full variable domain, completed using reference TRBV2 and TRBJ1-1, is EPEVTQTPSHQVTQMGQEVILRCVPISNHLYFYWYRQILGQKVEFLVSFYNNEISEKSEIFDDQFSVERPDGSNFTLKIRSTKLEDSAMYFCASHWTANTEAFFGQGTRLTVV.

The chain has TRBV7-9 and TRBJ2-1; TRBD1 matches 10 bases. Germline V gives CDR1 SEHNR, CDR2 FQNEAQ (reference sequence). V lost 4 bases and J lost 7; bases outside the gene matches: 10. This CDR3 contains 16 residues. CDR3 sequence: CASSSTGGGFMNEQFF. The CDR3 region has the DNA TGTGCCAGCAGCTCGACAGGGGGCGGATTTATGAATGAGCAGTTCTTC.

The gene calls are TRBV28 and TRBJ2-7; D is perhaps TRBD1 (5 bases). CDR3 size: 15 residues. Trimming removed 9 bases at V and 3 bases at J, with 21 bases between. Germline assignment: CDR1 MDHEN and CDR2 SYDVKM. The CDR3 nucleotides are TGTGCCAGTACCACTACCTCACTCAGGGTCTACGAGCAGTACTTC. Its translation is CASTTTSLRVYEQYF.

The rearrangement links TRBV9 to TRBJ2-4, with TRBD2 matching over 8 bases. This CDR3 spans 13 amino acids. Losses at the gene ends were 4 bases for V and 8 bases for J; bases not matched to a gene: 5. Germline V lookup: CDR1 SGDLS, CDR2 YYNGEE. As DNA, the CDR3 is TGTGCCAGCAGCAGCGGGAGAGAGGACATTCAGTACTTC. The encoded protein is CASSSGREDIQYF.

This rearrangement joins TRBV7-2 to TRBJ2-2; no clear D. Germline CDR1 is SGHTA and CDR2 is FQGNSA. The CDR3 has 14 residues. Trimming stripped 1 base from V and 6 bases from J, with 9 bases between. The CDR3 nucleotides are TGTGCCAGCAGCTTAGACTGGGCGGCCGGGGAGCTGTTTTTT. Translation gives CASSLDWAAGELFF.

The chain uses TRBV5-1 and TRBJ1-3; D remains unclear. The CDR3 extends over 15 amino acids. Germline loops: CDR1 SGHRS, CDR2 YFSETQ. With 0 bases removed from V and 4 bases from J, the gap between germline ends came to 11 bases. CDR3 loop: CASSLAEVGGNTIYF. Written as DNA, the CDR3 is TGCGCCAGCAGCTTGGCCGAGGTCGGAGGAAACACCATATATTTT.

The chain couples TRBV5-6 to TRBJ1-4, with D possibly being TRBD1 (6 bases). V was shortened by 3 bases and J by 8 bases, with 17 bases between the two germline ends. Germline V lookup: CDR1 SGHDT, CDR2 YYEEEE. The CDR3 is 15 residues long. The DNA for the CDR3 is TGTGCCAGCAGCTCTTTACAGGGAGAAGGAGAAAAACTGTTTTTT. It codes for CASSSLQGEGEKLFF.

The chain recombines TRBV30 with TRBJ1-5; D is possibly TRBD1 (5 bases). The V end lost 2 bases, the J end lost 4 bases, and 15 bases lay between the germline ends. This CDR3 is built from 15 residues. Germline V gives CDR1 GTSNPN, CDR2 SVGIG (reference sequence). DNA of the CDR3: TGTGCCTGGAGTCGCCGGGAGGGACTTAATCAGCCCCAGCATTTT. It specifies CAWSRREGLNQPQHF.

This sequence joins TRBV4-3 and TRBJ2-7; D is ambiguous. Germline V gives CDR1 LGHNA, CDR2 YSLEER. V was cut by 0 bases and J by 3 bases, with 12 bases left in between. This CDR3 spans 15 amino acids. CDR3 protein: CASSQERHSNYEQYF. As DNA, the CDR3 is TGCGCCAGCAGCCAAGAACGACATTCGAACTACGAGCAGTACTTC.

This clone has only a few counts. The chain employs TRBV5-1 and TRBJ2-5; the D gene is possibly TRBD2 (6 bases). The CDR3 totals 15 residues. The germline CDR1 and CDR2 sequences are SGHRS and YFSETQ. V lost 0 bases, J lost 5 bases, and 14 bases lay in between. In nucleotides, the CDR3 is TGCGCCAGCAGCTTGGATGGGGGGTCCCGGGAGACCCAGTACTTC. Translated, it gives CASSLDGGSRETQYF. The full variable domain, its missing parts supplied by reference TRBV5-1 and TRBJ2-5, is KAGVTQTPRYLIKTRGQQVTLSCSPISGHRSVSWYQQTPGQGLQFLFEYFSETQRNKGNFPGRFSGRQFSNSRSEMNVSTLELGDSALYLCASSLDGGSRETQYFGPGTRLLVL.

The CDR3 nucleotides read TGTGCCAGCAGCGTTGGAAAAACCCGGGGGCACGCCCAGTACTTC. Its translation: CASSVGKTRGHAQYF. The chain joins TRBV9 to TRBJ2-5; D tentatively reads TRBD1 or TRBD2 (6 bases each). V was shortened by 2 bases and J by 9 bases, with 20 bases between the two germline ends. The germline V gene has CDR1 SGDLS and CDR2 YYNGEE. The CDR3 spans 15 residues. Based on the CDR3 plus reference TRBV9 and TRBJ2-5, the full variable domain is DSGVTQTPKHLITATGQRVTLRCSPRSGDLSVYWYQQSLDQGLQFLIQYYNGEERAKGNILERFSAQQFPDLHSELNLSSLELGDSALYFCASSVGKTRGHAQYFGPGTRLLVL.

This clone showed up just a few times. The chain combines TRBV2 with TRBJ1-1, with D possibly matching TRBD1 (6 bases). Germline V CDR1 and CDR2: SNHLY, FYNNEI. This CDR3 spans 12 amino acids. Trimming took 5 bases from V and 6 from J, leaving 10 bases between them. CDR3 nucleotide sequence: TGTGCCAGCAGTACAGGGTGGGCTGAAGCTTTCTTT. Amino acids: CASSTGWAEAFF.

This rearrangement joins TRBV30 to TRBJ2-7; possible D gene TRBD1, 6 bases. In germline, CDR1 is GTSNPN, CDR2 SVGIG (reference sequence). V gave up 0 bases and J gave up 1 base, with 10 bases separating them. This CDR3 comprises 14 residues. CDR3 nucleotide sequence: TGTGCCTGGAGTGTGACAGGTATATCCTACGAGCAGTACTTC. Protein: CAWSVTGISYEQYF. Combining the CDR3 with reference TRBV30 and TRBJ2-7 gives the whole variable domain SQTIHQWPATLVQPVGSPLSLECTVEGTSNPNLYWYRQAAGRGLQLLFYSVGIGQISSEVPQNLSASRPQDRQFILSSKKLLLSDSGFYLCAWSVTGISYEQYFGPGTRLTVT.

V is TRBV15 and J is TRBJ2-2; TRBD2 is a possible D gene (5 bases). V lost 0 bases and J lost 5, with 10 bases in between. CDR1 is LNHNV, CDR2 YYDKDF, per germline (reference sequence). The CDR3 sequence is 15 residues long. The CDR3 here is CATSRDFRGTGELFF. DNA of the CDR3: TGTGCCACCAGCAGAGATTTTCGGGGAACCGGGGAGCTGTTTTTT.

This rearrangement joins TRBV11-3 to TRBJ2-3; weak D call: TRBD1 (6 bases). The CDR3 covers 15 residues. The germline V gene encodes CDR1 SGHNT and CDR2 YENEEA. V was clipped by 5 bases and J by 6 bases, with 18 bases between them. The CDR3: CASSPSSRGMDTQYF. The CDR3 DNA is TGTGCCAGCAGCCCCAGTTCAAGGGGGATGGATACGCAGTATTTT.